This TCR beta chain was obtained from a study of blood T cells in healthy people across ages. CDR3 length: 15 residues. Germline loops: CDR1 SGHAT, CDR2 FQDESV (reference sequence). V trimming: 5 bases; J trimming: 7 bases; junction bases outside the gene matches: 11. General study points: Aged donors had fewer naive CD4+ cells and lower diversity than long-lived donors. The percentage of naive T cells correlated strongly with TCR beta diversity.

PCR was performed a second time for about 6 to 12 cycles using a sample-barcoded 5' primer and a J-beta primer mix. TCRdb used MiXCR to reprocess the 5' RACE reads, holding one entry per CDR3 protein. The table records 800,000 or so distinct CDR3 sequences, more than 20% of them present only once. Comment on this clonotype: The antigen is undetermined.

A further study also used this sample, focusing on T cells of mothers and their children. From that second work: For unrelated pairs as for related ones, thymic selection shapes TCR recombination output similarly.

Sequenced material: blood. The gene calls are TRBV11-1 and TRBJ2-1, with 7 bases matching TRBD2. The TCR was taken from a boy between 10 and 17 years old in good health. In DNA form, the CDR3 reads TGTGCCAGCAGCCGTCGTGGGGGGGGGAGGAATGAGCAGTTCTTC. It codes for CASSRRGGGRNEQFF.